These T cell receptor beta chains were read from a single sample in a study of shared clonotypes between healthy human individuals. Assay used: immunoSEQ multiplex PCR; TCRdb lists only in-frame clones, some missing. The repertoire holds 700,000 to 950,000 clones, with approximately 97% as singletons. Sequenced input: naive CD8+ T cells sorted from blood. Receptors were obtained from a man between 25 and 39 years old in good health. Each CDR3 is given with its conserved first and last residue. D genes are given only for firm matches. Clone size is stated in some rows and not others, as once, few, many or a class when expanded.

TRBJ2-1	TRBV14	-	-	TGTGCCAGCAGCCGGACTTGGGGGCAAAGCTCCTACAATGAGCAGTTCTTC	CASSRTWGQSSYNEQFF
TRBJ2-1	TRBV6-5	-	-	TGTGCCAGCAGTTACTCCCACGGTAATGAGCAGTTCTTC	CASSYSHGNEQFF
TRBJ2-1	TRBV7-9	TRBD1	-	TGTGCCAGCAGCTTTCCGGGACAGGGTAATGAGCAGTTCTTC	CASSFPGQGNEQFF
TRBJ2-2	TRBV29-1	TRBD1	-	TGCAGCGTGGGGGACAGGCCTTTCGGGGAGCTGTTTTTT	CSVGDRPFGELFF
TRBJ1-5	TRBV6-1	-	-	TGTGCCAGCAGCCCGTCGTGGTCTCAGCCCCAGCATTTT	CASSPSWSQPQHF
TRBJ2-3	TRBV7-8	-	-	TGTGCCAGCACCGCTTACGTCCCAGATACGCAGTATTTT	CASTAYVPDTQYF
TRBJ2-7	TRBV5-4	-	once	TGTGCCAGCAGCTTAGATTCAGGGCCGCAGTACTTC	CASSLDSGPQYF
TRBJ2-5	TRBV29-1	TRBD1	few	TGCAGCGTTGAAGGAGGGACAGGGTACGGAGAGACCCAGTACTTC	CSVEGGTGYGETQYF
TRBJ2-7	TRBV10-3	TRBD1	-	TGTGCCATCAGTGAATTGGACAGGCTCGAGCAGTACTTC	CAISELDRLEQYF
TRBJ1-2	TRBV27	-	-	TGTGCCAGCAGTTTATTGGTCAGGGGCGTGAATGGATATGGCTACACCTTC	CASSLLVRGVNGYGYTF
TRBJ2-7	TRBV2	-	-	TGTGCCAGCATTCCTTCCGGTGGGGTTTCCTACGAGCAGTACTTC	CASIPSGGVSYEQYF
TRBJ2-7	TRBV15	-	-	TGTGCCACCTCCGCCGGGTCACCCTACGAGCAGTACTTC	CATSAGSPYEQYF
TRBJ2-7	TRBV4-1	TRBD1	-	TGCGCCAGCAGCCAGACCCCACAGGGGGCCTACGAGCAGTACTTC	CASSQTPQGAYEQYF
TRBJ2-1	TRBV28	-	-	TGTGCCAGCAATGGACAAAACTACAATGAGCAGTTCTTC	CASNGQNYNEQFF
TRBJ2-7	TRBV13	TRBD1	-	TGTGCCAGCAGCATCGCAGGGGGCGGCTACGAGCAGTACTTC	CASSIAGGGYEQYF
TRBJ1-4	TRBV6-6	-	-	TGTGCCAGCAGTTACTCCAGGGGATCTGAAAAACTGTTTTTT	CASSYSRGSEKLFF
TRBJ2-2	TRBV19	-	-	TGTGCCAGCACCTTAGCAGGGGAGCTGTTTTTT	CASTLAGELFF
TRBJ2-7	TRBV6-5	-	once	TGTGCCAGCAGTTACTTCAGGGTAAAGGTTGGCTACGAGCAGTACTTC	CASSYFRVKVGYEQYF
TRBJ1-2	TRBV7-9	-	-	TGTGCCAGCAGCTGGGGACCTAATCTCGGCTACACCTTC	CASSWGPNLGYTF
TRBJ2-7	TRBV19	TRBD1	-	TGTGCCAGTAGTATAGATCTGAGACAGGGGGAAGGCGAGCAGTACTTC	CASSIDLRQGEGEQYF
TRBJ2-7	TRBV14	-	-	TGTGCCAGCAGCCAAGATCGTCCGGAGTCCTACGAGCAGTACTTC	CASSQDRPESYEQYF
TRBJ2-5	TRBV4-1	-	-	TGCGCCAGCAGCCAAGATCCCTCGGGGGAGCTCCACTACTTC	CASSQDPSGELHYF
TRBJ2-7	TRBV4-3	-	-	TGCGCCAGCAGCCAAGCTAGAGCAGACCAGAGGGACGAGCAGTACTTC	CASSQARADQRDEQYF
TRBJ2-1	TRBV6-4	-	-	TGTGCCAGCAGTGACGGGACGAGAGCGGGCAATGAGCAGTTCTTC	CASSDGTRAGNEQFF
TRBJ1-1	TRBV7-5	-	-	TGTGTCAGAAGCTCCCAGGACAGGGTCGGGAACCCTGAAGCTTTCTTT	CVRSSQDRVGNPEAFF
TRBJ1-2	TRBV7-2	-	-	TGTGCCAGCAGCTTTCCGGGGGGAAGGCGAGGCTACACCTTC	CASSFPGGRRGYTF
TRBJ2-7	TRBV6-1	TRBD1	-	TGTGCCACCAGAGCCGGGACAGGGGGCTCCTACGAGCAGTACTTC	CATRAGTGGSYEQYF
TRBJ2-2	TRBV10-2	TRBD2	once	TGCGCCAGCAGGAGGACTAGCGGGAGGGCGAACACCGGGGAGCTGTTTTTT	CASRRTSGRANTGELFF
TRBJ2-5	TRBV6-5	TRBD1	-	TGTGCCAGCAGTTCCCCACAGGGGTACCAAGAGACCCAGTACTTC	CASSSPQGYQETQYF
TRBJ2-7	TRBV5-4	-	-	TGTGCCAGCAGCTATCTTGGGAGCGGTGGGGAGCAGTACTTC	CASSYLGSGGEQYF
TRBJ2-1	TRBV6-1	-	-	TGTGCCAGCAGTGAGTCAGTGTCTTATAATATAGAGCAGTTCTTC	CASSESVSYNIEQFF
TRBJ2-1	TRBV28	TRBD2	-	TGTGCCAGCAGTCCACCAACCCACTTAGCGGGAGAGAATGAGCAGTTCTTC	CASSPPTHLAGENEQFF
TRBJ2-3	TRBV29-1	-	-	TGCAGCGCCGGGACTGCATTGGATACGCAGTATTTT	CSAGTALDTQYF